The rows below give T cell receptor beta chains drawn from one sample of a study of OX40 agonist ivuxolimab in advanced cancers. The repertoire was sequenced with immunoSEQ multiplex PCR; TCRdb's copy has only in-frame clones and lacks some. The sample yields some 82,000 clones, roughly nine tenths seen once. Specimen: CD4+ or CD8+ T cells sorted from blood, collected in a trial of the OX40 agonist ivuxolimab. The receptors were sampled from an adult with an advanced solid tumor such as melanoma, head and neck, liver or kidney cancer. CDR3s leave out the opening cysteine and the closing phenylalanine or tryptophan. Fields, in order: clone size, V gene, CDR3 protein. Expanded clones are given a class, and other clones once, few, many or no size at all.

>.|TRBV30
AWSVGSPGLLF
>.|TRBV9
ASSVGLAGVSTDTQY
>.|TRBV28
ASRAAGVGEQY
>.|TRBV7-6
ASSLVGDQPQH
>.|TRBV10-3
AISRGRGYEQY
>.|TRBV19
ASSDPRGRENTIY
>.|TRBV18
ASSPSRLFYNEQF
>few|TRBV5-8
ASSLANTGELF
>.|TRBV9
ASSVLQGGGYNEQF
>.|TRBV27
ASSLWGLGANVLT
>.|TRBV28
ASSPPGTGVNEQY
>.|TRBV14
ASSQVGTGRKTQY
>.|TRBV7-2
ASSLDRDGGYT
>.|TRBV7-9
ASSLALTGGTEAF
>.|TRBV19
ASRPGPRETQY
>.|TRBV28
ASSSGQGDQPQH
>.|TRBV5-1
ASTQMGGQNTEAF
>.|TRBV2
ASNPLGGEQY
>.|TRBV18
ASSPPSGFGSYEQY
>.|TRBV7-9
ASSSSPGLAGPVDTQY
>once|TRBV7-2
ASSSGTRTDTQY
>once|TRBV2
ASRDSGPQF
>.|TRBV28
ASRSQGPGGYT
>.|TRBV19
ASSVQRYSNQPQH
>.|TRBV7-2
ARGCGLTCYNEQF
>.|TRBV19
ASSLQGMNNQPQH
>.|TRBV10-3
AIEGQGHEQF
>.|TRBV7-2
ASSLMGNNEQF
>.|TRBV9
ASSPAGTFYEQY
>.|TRBV7-3
ASSLNWGTGELF
>.|TRBV19
ASSTIGQGRGGYT
>.|TRBV27
ASMGTSGNYNEQF
>.|TRBV19
ASSISGRATYNEQF
>.|TRBV7-2
ASSPSSGRASEQY
>.|TRBV5-1
ASSLIQETQY
>.|TRBV7-9
ASSSRGDITYEQY
>few|TRBV19
ASSRQGSSYEQY
>.|TRBV2
ASSEARLNYGYT
>.|TRBV2
ASSTSRVGEKLF
>.|TRBV29-1
SVGEGLVGETQY